This passage covers 14 T cell receptor beta chains from one sample sequenced in a study of CD8+ T cells in alopecia areata. Once RNA had been extracted, it was reverse transcribed into cDNA to act as the sequencing template. The data were produced by immunoSEQ multiplex PCR, yet TCRdb's version contains in-frame clones alone and is incomplete. The sample carries hundreds of thousands of clones, 58% recorded once. Treatment specified: oral pan-JAK inhibitor, 5-10 mg twice daily. Specimen: CD4+ T cells sorted from blood, collected at week 24, from a patient treated with tofacitinib. These receptors were obtained from a human donor with alopecia areata.

V usage is TRBV30 and J usage is TRBJ2-1, with TRBD1 identical over 8 bases. V gave up 4 bases and J gave up 1 base; unmatched junction bases: 6. The CDR3 sequence is 15 residues long. CDR1 is GTSNPN, CDR2 SVGIG, per germline (reference sequence). CDR3 residues: CAWTGQGKSYNEQFF. The CDR3 nucleotides are TGTGCCTGGACAGGACAGGGAAAGTCCTACAATGAGCAGTTCTTC. The variable domain in full, with the rest retrieved from reference TRBV30 and TRBJ2-1, is SQTIHQWPATLVQPVGSPLSLECTVEGTSNPNLYWYRQAAGRGLQLLFYSVGIGQISSEVPQNLSASRPQDRQFILSSKKLLLSDSGFYLCAWTGQGKSYNEQFFGPGTRLTVL.

This clone was counted once. This chain connects TRBV11-2 to TRBJ1-1, with 8 bases aligning to TRBD1. The trim removed 7 bases at V and 5 bases at J, leaving 12 bases unmatched. Germline V gene lookup returns CDR1 SGHAT and CDR2 FQNNGV. The CDR3 runs 15 residues. The CDR3 sequence: CASTGYTGGRTEAFF. CDR3 in DNA: TGTGCCAGCACCGGATACACAGGGGGAAGGACTGAAGCTTTCTTT.

This chain links TRBV27 with TRBJ2-3, with 9 bases identical to TRBD1. This CDR3 is built from 16 residues. J was trimmed by 7 bases and V by 5 bases; bases with no gene match: 13. Germline-derived CDR1 and CDR2 are MNHEY and SMNVEV (reference sequence). DNA of the CDR3: TGTGCCAGCAGTAGCTCCTCGGGACAGGGTAAAAATACGCAGTATTTT. As protein: CASSSSSGQGKNTQYF.

The V call is TRBV9, the J call TRBJ2-7; no clear D gene. Germline CDR1 reads SGDLS; CDR2 reads YYNGEE. The CDR3 covers 14 residues. V lost 2 bases and J 0 bases, leaving 9 bases between the germline ends. The CDR3, as DNA: TGTGCCAGCAGCGTTGGAGAGAGCTCCTACGAGCAGTACTTC. It translates to CASSVGESSYEQYF.

The rearrangement uses TRBV11-2 and TRBJ1-6, with TRBD1 matching 10 bases. The CDR3 totals 15 residues. The trim removed 1 base at V and 10 bases at J, leaving 4 bases unmatched. Germline loops: CDR1 SGHAT, CDR2 FQNNGV. This CDR3 reads CASSLAGTGESPLHF. The DNA for the CDR3 is TGTGCCAGCAGCTTAGCGGGGACAGGGGAATCACCCCTCCACTTT.

The V gene is TRBV30, the J gene TRBJ2-3; D may be TRBD2 (6 bases). Trimming left V 8 bases short and J 0 bases short, with 15 bases between. The CDR3 is made up of 14 amino acids. Germline V lookup: CDR1 GTSNPN, CDR2 SVGIG (reference sequence). The CDR3 protein is CAAELAPSTDTQYF. CDR3 nucleotide sequence: TGTGCCGCCGAGCTAGCGCCAAGCACAGATACGCAGTATTTT.

To note about this clone: An end of the junction differs from the germline gene, which may be a read error. The gene calls are TRBV5-1 and TRBJ1-1, with unresolved D. Looked up from germline, CDR1 is SGHRS and CDR2 is YFSETQ. This CDR3 region has 16 residues. CDR3 nucleotide sequence: TGCGCCAGCAGTCCGTCCGGGGAGATGGTGAAGACTGAAGCTTTCTTT. Translating it yields CASSPSGEMVKTEAFF. Filled out from reference TRBV5-1 and TRBJ1-1, the complete variable domain reads KAGVTQTPRYLIKTRGQQVTLSCSPISGHRSVSWYQQTPGQGLQFLFEYFSETQRNKGNFPGRFSGRQFSNSRSEMNVSTLELGDSALYLCASSPSGEMVKTEAFFGQGTRLTVV.

This sequence joins TRBV27 and TRBJ2-6, with D perhaps TRBD1 (6 bases). Trimming shortened V by 5 bases and J by 2 bases, and 19 bases separated the two germline ends. Germline V gene data show CDR1 as MNHEY and CDR2 as SMNVEV (reference sequence). This CDR3 comprises 18 residues. CDR3 sequence: CASSPRQVVGAGANVLTF. In DNA form, the CDR3 reads TGTGCCAGCAGTCCCCGACAGGTCGTAGGAGCTGGGGCCAACGTCCTGACTTTC.

V is TRBV29-1 and J is TRBJ2-3; 8 bases are a match to TRBD2. With V trimmed by 0 bases and J by 2 bases, 7 bases remained unmatched. Germline V gene sequence: CDR1 SQVTM, CDR2 ANQGSEA. The CDR3 has 16 amino acids. As DNA, the CDR3 is TGCAGCGTTGAAGATAGGGCTAGCGGGCCCACAGATACGCAGTATTTT. Translated: CSVEDRASGPTDTQYF.

The V gene is TRBV5-6, the J gene TRBJ1-5; D ambiguous. Trimming removed 1 base at V and 7 bases at J, with 9 bases between. CDR3 length equals 13 residues. Germline assignment: CDR1 SGHDT and CDR2 YYEEEE. This CDR3 reads CASSLQDSQPQHF. CDR3 bases: TGTGCCAGCAGCTTGCAGGATTCCCAGCCCCAGCATTTT. The full variable domain, with the rest looked up from reference TRBV5-6 and TRBJ1-5, is DAGVTQSPTHLIKTRGQQVTLRCSPKSGHDTVSWYQQALGQGPQFIFQYYEEEERQRGNFPDRFSGHQFPNYSSELNVNALLLGDSALYLCASSLQDSQPQHFGDGTRLSIL.

This clone was detected only a few times. The chain combines TRBV29-1 with TRBJ2-7; TRBD1 matches at 7 bases. The V gene's germline CDR1 is SQVTM and CDR2 ANQGSEA. This CDR3 spans 11 amino acids. Trimming took 7 bases from V and 11 from J; bases not matched to a gene: 11. The CDR3 DNA sequence: TGCAGCGCTGCCTCCGGGACAGTCGAGTACTTC. Translation: CSAASGTVEYF.

The CDR3 reads CASSPGTGNGNYGYTF. CDR3 nucleotide sequence: TGTGCCAGCAGTCCAGGGACAGGGAATGGTAACTATGGCTACACCTTC. The chain links TRBV27 to TRBJ1-2; TRBD1 matches 9 bases. CDR1 and CDR2 from the germline V gene are MNHEY and SMNVEV (reference sequence). V gave up 5 bases and J gave up 1 base; unmatched junction bases: 8. This CDR3 is built from 16 residues.

This clone was found a few times. This sequence joins TRBV7-2 and TRBJ2-3, with 8 bases fitting TRBD2. Germline CDR1 and CDR2: SGHTA and FQGNSA. J lost 2 bases, V lost 4 bases, and 5 bases had no gene match. The CDR3 is made up of 15 amino acids. CDR3 bases: TGTGCCAGCAGCTCCTATAGCGGGGCCACAGATACGCAGTATTTT. Amino acids: CASSSYSGATDTQYF.

This sequence joins TRBV5-1 and TRBJ2-5; D gene ambiguous. Per germline, CDR1 SGHRS and CDR2 YFSETQ. V was clipped by 7 bases and J by 3 bases, with 7 bases between them. The CDR3 spans 11 residues. In nucleotides, the CDR3 is TGCGCCAGCCGAGTAGAAGAGACCCAGTACTTC. Residues: CASRVEETQYF.